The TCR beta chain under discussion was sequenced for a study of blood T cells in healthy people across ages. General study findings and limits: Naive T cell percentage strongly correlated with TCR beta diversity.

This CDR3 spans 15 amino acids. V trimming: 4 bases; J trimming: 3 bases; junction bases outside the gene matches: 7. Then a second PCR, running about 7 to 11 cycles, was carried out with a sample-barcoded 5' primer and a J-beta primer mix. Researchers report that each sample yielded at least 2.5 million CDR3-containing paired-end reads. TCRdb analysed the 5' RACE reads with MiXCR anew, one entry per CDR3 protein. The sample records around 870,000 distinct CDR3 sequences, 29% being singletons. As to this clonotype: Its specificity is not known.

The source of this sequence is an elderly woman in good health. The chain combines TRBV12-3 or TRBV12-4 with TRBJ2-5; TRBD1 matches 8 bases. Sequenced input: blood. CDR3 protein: CASSWLGQEKETQYF. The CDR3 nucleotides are TGTGCCAGCAGTTGGCTGGGACAGGAGAAAGAGACCCAGTACTTC.